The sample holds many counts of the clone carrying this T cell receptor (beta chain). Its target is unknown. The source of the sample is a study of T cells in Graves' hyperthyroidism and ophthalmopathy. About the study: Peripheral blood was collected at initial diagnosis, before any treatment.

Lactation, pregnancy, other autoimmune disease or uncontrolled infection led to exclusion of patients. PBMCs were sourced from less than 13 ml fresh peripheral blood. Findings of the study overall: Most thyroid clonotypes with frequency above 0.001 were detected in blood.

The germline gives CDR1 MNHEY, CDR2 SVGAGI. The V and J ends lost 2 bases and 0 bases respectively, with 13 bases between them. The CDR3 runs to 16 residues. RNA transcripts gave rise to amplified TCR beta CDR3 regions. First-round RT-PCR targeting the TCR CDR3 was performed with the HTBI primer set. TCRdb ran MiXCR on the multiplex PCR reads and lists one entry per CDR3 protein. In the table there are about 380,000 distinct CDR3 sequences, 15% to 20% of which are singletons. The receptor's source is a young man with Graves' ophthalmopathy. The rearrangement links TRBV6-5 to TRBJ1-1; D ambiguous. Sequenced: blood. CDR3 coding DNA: TGTGCCAGCAGTTACGAGGCAGGAGAAATGAACACTGAAGCTTTCTTT. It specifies CASSYEAGEMNTEAFF.